Reported below is one T cell receptor (beta chain). Its antigen is not known. This sample is part of a study of cytotoxic CD8 clonotypes in ibrutinib-treated CLL. Study-wide results and limits: Public clonotypes were seen rarely and were contracted or stable on treatment. Baseline-level clonality went beyond age-matched healthy donors and moved in step with circulating CD8+ T-cell counts.

Germline V gene lookup returns CDR1 SGHRS and CDR2 YFSETQ. The V and J ends lost 0 bases and 6 bases respectively, with 18 bases between them. The CDR3 has 17 residues. Some clones are missing from TCRdb's copy, which holds only in-frame ones; the method was immunoSEQ multiplex PCR. The sample consists of some 200,000 clones, more than 70% of them appearing once. The clonotype comes from a human donor with chronic lymphocytic leukemia. V and J are TRBV5-1 and TRBJ2-2, with TRBD2 as a possible D gene (5 bases). The material sequenced was PBMCs, taken after 12 months of ibrutinib treatment. The CDR3 sequence: CASSLGAVSKRSGELFF. CDR3 nucleotides: TGCGCCAGCAGCTTGGGTGCAGTCTCAAAGCGGTCCGGGGAGCTGTTTTTT. Drawing the rest from reference TRBV5-1 and TRBJ2-2, the complete variable domain is KAGVTQTPRYLIKTRGQQVTLSCSPISGHRSVSWYQQTPGQGLQFLFEYFSETQRNKGNFPGRFSGRQFSNSRSEMNVSTLELGDSALYLCASSLGAVSKRSGELFFGEGSRLTVL.